This T cell receptor (beta chain) was sequenced in a study of cytomegalovirus exposure and HLA in healthy donors. The PCR was carried out with 60 Vbeta primers and 13 Jbeta primers. TCRdb's copy holds only in-frame clones and misses some; the assay was immunoSEQ multiplex PCR. Of approximately 110,000 clones listed, around 86% are singletons. Trimming cost V 1 base and J 7 bases; bases outside gene matches: 9. The germline gives CDR1 LNHDA, CDR2 SQIVND (reference sequence). The CDR3 is 16 amino acids. This chain uses TRBV19 with TRBJ1-5; 8 nucleotides line up with TRBD1. The sequenced sample was PBMCs. The sequence was obtained from a woman aged 25 to 39 in good health and CMV-seronegative. CDR3 amino acids: CASSIGLRQGAQPQHF. The DNA of the CDR3 is TGTGCCAGTAGTATAGGGTTACGGCAGGGGGCCCAGCCCCAGCATTTT.